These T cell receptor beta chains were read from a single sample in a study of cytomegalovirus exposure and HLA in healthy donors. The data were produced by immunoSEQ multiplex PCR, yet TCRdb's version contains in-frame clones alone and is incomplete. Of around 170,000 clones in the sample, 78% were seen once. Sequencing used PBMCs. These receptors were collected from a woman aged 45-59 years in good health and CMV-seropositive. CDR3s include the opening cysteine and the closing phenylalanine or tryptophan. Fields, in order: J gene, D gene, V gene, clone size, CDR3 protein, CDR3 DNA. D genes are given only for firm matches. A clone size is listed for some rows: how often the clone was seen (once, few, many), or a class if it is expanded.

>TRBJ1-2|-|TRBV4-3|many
CASSQEQGSGYTF
TGCGCCAGCAGCCAAGAACAGGGATCCGGCTACACCTTC
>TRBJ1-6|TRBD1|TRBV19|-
CASGRTGGADDNSPLHF
TGTGCCAGTGGGAGGACAGGGGGCGCGGATGATAATTCACCCCTCCACTTT
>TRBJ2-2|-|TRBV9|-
CASRSDREVNTGELFF
TGTGCCAGCAGGTCCGACAGGGAGGTGAACACCGGGGAGCTGTTTTTT
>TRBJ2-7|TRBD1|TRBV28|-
CASSWGQGYEQYF
TGTGCCAGCAGTTGGGGACAGGGTTACGAGCAGTACTTC
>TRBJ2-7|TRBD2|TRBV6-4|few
CASSDDRLAGAYEQYF
TGTGCCAGCAGTGACGATAGGCTAGCGGGGGCCTACGAGCAGTACTTC
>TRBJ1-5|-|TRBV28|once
CASSLGGQTYQPQHF
TGTGCCAGCAGTTTAGGAGGACAGACGTATCAGCCCCAGCATTTT
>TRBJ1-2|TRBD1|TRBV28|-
CASSSTGIAYGYTF
TGTGCCAGCAGTTCGACAGGGATCGCTTATGGCTACACCTTC
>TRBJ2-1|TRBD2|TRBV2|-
CASIRTSGLLGEQFF
TGTGCCAGCATCAGGACTAGCGGGCTTTTGGGTGAGCAGTTCTTC
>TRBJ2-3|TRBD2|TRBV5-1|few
CASSWFSGGVRTDTQYF
TGCGCCAGCAGCTGGTTTTCGGGGGGAGTACGCACAGATACGCAGTATTTT
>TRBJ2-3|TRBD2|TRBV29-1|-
CSVDPWDSGSTDTQYF
TGCAGCGTGGACCCCTGGGATAGCGGGTCCACAGATACGCAGTATTTT
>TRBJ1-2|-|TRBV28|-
CASYRDGRGYGYTF
TGTGCCAGTTACAGGGACGGCCGCGGCTATGGCTACACCTTC
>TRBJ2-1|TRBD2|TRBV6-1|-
CASSAGGRKQFF
TGTGCCAGCAGCGCCGGCGGGAGAAAGCAGTTCTTC
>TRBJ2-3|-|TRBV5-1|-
CASSLGSAASTDTQYF
TGCGCCAGCAGCTTGGGTAGCGCGGCGAGCACAGATACGCAGTATTTT
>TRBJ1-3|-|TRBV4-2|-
CASSPPDRASGNTIYF
TGTGCCAGCAGCCCACCAGACAGAGCCTCTGGAAACACCATATATTTT
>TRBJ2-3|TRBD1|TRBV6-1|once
CASSVQGASTDTQYF
TGTGCCAGCAGTGTACAGGGGGCCAGCACAGATACGCAGTATTTT
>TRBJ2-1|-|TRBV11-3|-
CASSLFLAGGQGSEQFF
TGTGCCAGCAGCTTATTCCTAGCGGGGGGACAGGGGTCTGAGCAGTTCTTC
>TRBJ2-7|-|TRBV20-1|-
CSVATAYEQYF
TGCAGTGTCGCAACGGCCTACGAGCAGTACTTC
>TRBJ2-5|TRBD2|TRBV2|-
CAGSGTVQETQYF
TGTGCCGGTAGCGGGACCGTCCAAGAGACCCAGTACTTC
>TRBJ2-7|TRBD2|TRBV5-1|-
CASSLVIAGTYERYF
TGCGCCAGCAGCTTGGTGATAGCGGGGACCTACGAGCGGTACTTC
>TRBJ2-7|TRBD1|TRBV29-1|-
CSAQEGQGLHEQYF
TGCAGCGCCCAAGAGGGACAGGGGCTGCACGAGCAGTACTTC
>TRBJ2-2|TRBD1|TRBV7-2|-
CASSWTGGTGELFF
TGTGCCAGCAGCTGGACAGGGGGGACCGGGGAGCTGTTTTTT
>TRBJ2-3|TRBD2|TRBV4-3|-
CASSQEASGSFSDTQYF
TGCGCCAGCAGCCAAGAAGCTAGCGGGAGTTTCTCAGATACGCAGTATTTT
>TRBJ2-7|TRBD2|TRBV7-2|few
CASSSQAGGSYEQYF
TGTGCCAGCAGCTCCCAGGCGGGAGGGTCCTACGAGCAGTACTTC
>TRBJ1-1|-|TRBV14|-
CASSPYRVRTEAFF
TGTGCCAGCAGCCCGTACAGGGTGAGAACTGAAGCTTTCTTT
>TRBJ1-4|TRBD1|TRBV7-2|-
CASSTRTGDEKLFF
TGTGCCAGCAGCACACGGACAGGGGACGAAAAACTGTTTTTT
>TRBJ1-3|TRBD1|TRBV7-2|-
CASSLGGGRAGNTIYF
TGTGCCAGCAGCTTAGGAGGGGGCAGGGCTGGAAACACCATATATTTT
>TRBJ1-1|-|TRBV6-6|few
CAVRGVGNTEAFF
TGTGCCGTTCGAGGCGTGGGGAACACTGAAGCTTTCTTT
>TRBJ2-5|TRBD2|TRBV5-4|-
CASSLESLSGGVETQYF
TGTGCCAGCAGCTTGGAATCTCTTAGCGGGGGGGTGGAGACCCAGTACTTC
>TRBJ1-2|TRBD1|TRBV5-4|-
CASSSPPGGGDGYTF
TGTGCCAGCAGCTCTCCACCAGGGGGCGGGGATGGCTACACCTTC
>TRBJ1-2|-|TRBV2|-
CASSGPSGYTF
TGTGCCAGCAGTGGCCCCAGTGGCTACACCTTC
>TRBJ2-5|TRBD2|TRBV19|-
CASSMGSGVLETQYF
TGTGCCAGTAGTATGGGGAGCGGGGTACTCGAGACCCAGTACTTC
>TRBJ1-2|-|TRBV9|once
CASTLGQDYGYTF
TGTGCCAGCACCCTGGGGCAGGACTATGGCTACACCTTC
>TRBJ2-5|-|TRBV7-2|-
CASSPGGYETQYF
TGTGCCAGCAGCCCCGGGGGTTACGAGACCCAGTACTTC
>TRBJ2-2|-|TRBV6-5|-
CASSYSNGANTGELFF
TGTGCCAGCAGTTACTCAAACGGGGCGAACACCGGGGAGCTGTTTTTT
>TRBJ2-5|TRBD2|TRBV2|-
CASSGRLAGSGETQYF
TGTGCCAGCAGTGGTCGACTAGCGGGGTCTGGGGAGACCCAGTACTTC
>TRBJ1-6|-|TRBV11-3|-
CASSRQSSYNSPLHF
TGTGCCAGCAGCCGACAGAGCTCCTATAATTCACCCCTCCACTTT
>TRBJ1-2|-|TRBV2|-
CASSERPGMDYGYTF
TGTGCCAGCAGTGAGCGACCAGGGATGGACTATGGCTACACCTTC
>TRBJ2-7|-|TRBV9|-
CASSVGLERLSYEQYF
TGTGCCAGCAGCGTAGGTCTGGAGAGGCTCTCCTACGAGCAGTACTTC
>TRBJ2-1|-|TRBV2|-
CASKSDTSYNEQFF
TGTGCCAGCAAGTCGGACACGAGCTACAATGAGCAGTTCTTC
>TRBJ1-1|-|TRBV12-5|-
CASGSRGSGVNTEAFF
TGTGCTAGTGGTTCCAGGGGATCGGGCGTGAACACTGAAGCTTTCTTT
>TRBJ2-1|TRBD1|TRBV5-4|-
CASSLGQGSGYEQFF
TGTGCCAGCAGCCTGGGACAGGGTTCTGGATATGAGCAGTTCTTC
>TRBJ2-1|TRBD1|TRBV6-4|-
CASSDKGASYNEQFF
TGTGCCAGCAGTGATAAGGGGGCCTCCTACAATGAGCAGTTCTTC
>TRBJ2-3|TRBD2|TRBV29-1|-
CSVVTSGRAPLSTDTQYF
TGCAGCGTTGTGACTAGCGGGAGGGCCCCCCTTAGCACAGATACGCAGTATTTT
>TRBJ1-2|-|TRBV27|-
CASSLRQVPFNYGYTF
TGTGCCAGCAGCCTTAGACAGGTCCCTTTCAACTATGGCTACACCTTC
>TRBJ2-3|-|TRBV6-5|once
CASSYSGQLYF
TGTGCCAGCAGTTATTCCGGACAGCTATATTTT
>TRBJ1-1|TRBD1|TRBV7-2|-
CASSPGQGAIKAFF
TGTGCCAGCAGCCCGGGACAGGGGGCTATTAAAGCTTTCTTT